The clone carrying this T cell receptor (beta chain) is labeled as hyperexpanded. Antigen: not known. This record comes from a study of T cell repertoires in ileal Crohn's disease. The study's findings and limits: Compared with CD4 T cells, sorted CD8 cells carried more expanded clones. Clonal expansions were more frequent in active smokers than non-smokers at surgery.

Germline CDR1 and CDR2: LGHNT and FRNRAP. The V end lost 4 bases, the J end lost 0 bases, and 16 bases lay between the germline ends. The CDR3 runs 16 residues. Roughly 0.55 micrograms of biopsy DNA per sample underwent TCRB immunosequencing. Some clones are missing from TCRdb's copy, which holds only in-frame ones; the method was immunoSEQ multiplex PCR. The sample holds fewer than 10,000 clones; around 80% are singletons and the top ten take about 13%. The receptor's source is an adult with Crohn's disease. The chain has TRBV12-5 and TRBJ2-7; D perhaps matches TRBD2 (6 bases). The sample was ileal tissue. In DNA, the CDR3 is TGTGCTAGTGGTTCATCACCGGGACTCCCCTCCTACGAGCAGTACTTC. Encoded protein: CASGSSPGLPSYEQYF.